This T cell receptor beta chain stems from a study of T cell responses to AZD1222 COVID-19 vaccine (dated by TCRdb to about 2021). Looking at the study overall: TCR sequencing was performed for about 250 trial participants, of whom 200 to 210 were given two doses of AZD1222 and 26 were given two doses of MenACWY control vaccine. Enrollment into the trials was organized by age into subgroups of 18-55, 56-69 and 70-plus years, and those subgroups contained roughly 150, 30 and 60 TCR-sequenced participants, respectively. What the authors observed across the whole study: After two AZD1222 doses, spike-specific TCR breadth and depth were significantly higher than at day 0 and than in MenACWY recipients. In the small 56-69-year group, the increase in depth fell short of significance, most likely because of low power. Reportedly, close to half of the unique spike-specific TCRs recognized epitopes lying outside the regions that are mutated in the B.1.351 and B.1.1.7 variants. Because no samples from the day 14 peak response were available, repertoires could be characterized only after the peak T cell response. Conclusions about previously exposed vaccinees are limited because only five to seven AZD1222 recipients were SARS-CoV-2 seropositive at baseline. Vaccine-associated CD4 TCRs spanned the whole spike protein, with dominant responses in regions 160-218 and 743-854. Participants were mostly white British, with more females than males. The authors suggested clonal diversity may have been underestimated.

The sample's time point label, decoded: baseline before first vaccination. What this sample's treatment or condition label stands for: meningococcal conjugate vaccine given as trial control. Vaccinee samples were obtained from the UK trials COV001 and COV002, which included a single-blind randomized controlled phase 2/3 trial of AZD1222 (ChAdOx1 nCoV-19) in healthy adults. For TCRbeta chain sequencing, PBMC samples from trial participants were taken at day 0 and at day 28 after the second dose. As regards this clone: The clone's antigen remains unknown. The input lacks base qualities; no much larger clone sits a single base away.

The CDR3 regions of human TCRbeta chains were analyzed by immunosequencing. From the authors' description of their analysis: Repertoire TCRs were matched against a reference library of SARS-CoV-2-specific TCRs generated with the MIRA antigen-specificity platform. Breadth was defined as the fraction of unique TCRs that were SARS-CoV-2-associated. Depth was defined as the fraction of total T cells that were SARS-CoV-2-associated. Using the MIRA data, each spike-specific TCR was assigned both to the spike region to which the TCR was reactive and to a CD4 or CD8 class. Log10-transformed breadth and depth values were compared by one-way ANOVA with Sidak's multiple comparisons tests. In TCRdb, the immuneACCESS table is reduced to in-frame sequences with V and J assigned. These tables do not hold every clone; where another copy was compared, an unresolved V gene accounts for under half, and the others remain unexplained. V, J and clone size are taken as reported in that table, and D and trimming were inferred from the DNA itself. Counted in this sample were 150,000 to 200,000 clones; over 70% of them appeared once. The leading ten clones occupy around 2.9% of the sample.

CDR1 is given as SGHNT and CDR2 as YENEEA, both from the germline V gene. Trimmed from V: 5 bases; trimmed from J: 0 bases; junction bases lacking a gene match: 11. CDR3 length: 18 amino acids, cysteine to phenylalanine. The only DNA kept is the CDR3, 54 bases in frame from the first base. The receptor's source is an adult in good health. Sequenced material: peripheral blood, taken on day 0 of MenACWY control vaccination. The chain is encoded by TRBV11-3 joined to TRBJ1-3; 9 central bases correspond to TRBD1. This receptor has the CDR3 CASSTTGTGRSSGNTIYF. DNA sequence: TGTGCCAGCAGCACAACCGGGACAGGGAGAAGCTCTGGAAACACCATATATTTT.